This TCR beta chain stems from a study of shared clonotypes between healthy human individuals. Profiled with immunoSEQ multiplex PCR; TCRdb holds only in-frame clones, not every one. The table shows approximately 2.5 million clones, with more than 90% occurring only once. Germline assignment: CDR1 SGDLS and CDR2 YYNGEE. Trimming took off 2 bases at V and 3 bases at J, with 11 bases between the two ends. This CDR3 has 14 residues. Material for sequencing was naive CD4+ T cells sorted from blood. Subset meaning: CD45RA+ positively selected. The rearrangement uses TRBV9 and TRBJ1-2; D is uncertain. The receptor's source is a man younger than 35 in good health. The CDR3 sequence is CASSVNTRDYGYTF. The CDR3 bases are TGTGCCAGCAGCGTCAACACACGAGACTATGGCTACACCTTC.